The TCR beta chain under discussion was sequenced for a study of OX40 agonist ivuxolimab in advanced cancers. Study-wide points: Average numbers of expanded clones were greater in CD8+ T cells than in CD4+. Partial responders dosed at 0.1-3.0 mg/kg displayed clonal expansion ranking among the lowest.

Some clones are missing from TCRdb's copy, which holds only in-frame ones; the method was immunoSEQ multiplex PCR. The top ten hold 21% of the sample, which has over 35,000 clones, around 84% seen once. On this clone: Antigen unknown. A far larger clone is one base from this, pointing to a likely read error.

The V end was cut by 3 bases, the J end by 5 bases, with 17 bases between. The CDR3 runs to 16 residues. Germline CDR1 is WSHSY and CDR2 is SAAADI. The chain carries TRBV10-2 and TRBJ1-5, with D possibly TRBD1 on 5 matching bases. The clonotype originates from an adult with an advanced solid tumor such as melanoma, head and neck, liver or kidney cancer. The material was CD4+ or CD8+ T cells sorted from blood, obtained in a trial of the OX40 agonist ivuxolimab. The DNA of the CDR3 is TGCGCCAGCAGTGAAGAAGGCAGGGCTCGGTATCAGCCCCAGCATTTT. It is translated as CASSEEGRARYQPQHF.